The 7 T cell receptor beta chains in this list originate from one sample, sequenced in a study of shared clonotypes between healthy human individuals. TCRdb keeps only in-frame clones here, not all; method: immunoSEQ multiplex PCR. This sample has 550,000 to 850,000 clones, with 72% found just once. Material: memory CD4+ T cells sorted from blood. Documented subset: CD45RA-negative fraction. The origin of the receptors is a woman aged 25 to 39 in good health.

The chain carries TRBV5-4 and TRBJ2-7, with 9 nucleotides matching TRBD1. Germline CDR1 is SGHNT and CDR2 is YYREEE (reference sequence). Germline trimming cut 4 bases from V and 7 bases from J; bases unmatched to any gene: 12. This CDR3 has 15 residues. The CDR3 here is CASSKAGTGSREQYF. The CDR3 DNA sequence: TGTGCCAGCAGCAAGGCCGGGACAGGGTCGAGGGAGCAGTACTTC.

The chain has TRBV7-2 and TRBJ2-3; a possible D gene is TRBD2 (5 bases). V lost 1 base to trimming and J lost 0 bases, with 11 bases between them. CDR3 length equals 16 residues. Germline CDR1 SGHTA, CDR2 FQGNSA. The CDR3 loop is CASSLVGGLSTDTQYF. The CDR3 coding sequence is TGTGCCAGCAGCTTAGTTGGCGGGCTAAGCACAGATACGCAGTATTTT.

This chain joins TRBV5-1 and TRBJ2-7, with 9 bases matching TRBD2. Trimming at V came to 4 bases and at J to 5 bases, leaving 13 bases not matched to a gene. This CDR3 region has 16 residues. In germline, CDR1 is SGHRS, CDR2 YFSETQ. The CDR3 DNA follows: TGCGCCAGCAGCCCAACGTTCCTAGCGGGATCTAACGAGCAGTACTTC. Translating gives CASSPTFLAGSNEQYF.

This sequence joins TRBV11-2 and TRBJ2-3; D may be TRBD2 (5 bases). Between the trimmed V and J ends, which lost 4 bases and 0 bases, there was a span of 11 bases. The CDR3 covers 15 residues. CDR1 and CDR2 (germline): SGHAT, FQNNGV. CDR3 protein: CASSWSSGSTDTQYF. DNA for the CDR3: TGTGCCAGCAGCTGGTCCAGCGGAAGCACAGATACGCAGTATTTT.

This chain uses TRBV27 with TRBJ1-2, with TRBD1 as a possible D gene (6 bases). V shed 6 bases and J shed 4 bases, with 18 bases lying between them. This CDR3 spans 15 amino acids. Germline V CDR1 and CDR2: MNHEY, SMNVEV (reference sequence). The CDR3 DNA reads as TGTGCCAGCAGCAGACCAGGGGCCCAATTCTATGGCTACACCTTC. It is translated as CASSRPGAQFYGYTF.

The chain carries TRBV4-2 and TRBJ2-7; TRBD2 is a possible D gene (5 bases). The CDR3 consists of 13 residues. V was shortened by 4 bases and J by 3 bases, with 10 bases between the two germline ends. Looked up from germline, CDR1 is LGHNA and CDR2 is YNFKEQ. CDR3 sequence: CASSPSGYYEQYF. The DNA for the CDR3 is TGTGCCAGCAGCCCCAGCGGTTACTACGAGCAGTACTTC.

This chain links TRBV10-2 with TRBJ2-3; D unclear. Germline CDR1 WSHSY, CDR2 SAAADI. CDR3 length: 12 residues. V gave up 5 bases and J gave up 6 bases, with 9 bases separating them. This CDR3 reads CASSPGYDTQYF. CDR3 DNA sequence: TGCGCCAGCAGTCCAGGATATGATACGCAGTATTTT.